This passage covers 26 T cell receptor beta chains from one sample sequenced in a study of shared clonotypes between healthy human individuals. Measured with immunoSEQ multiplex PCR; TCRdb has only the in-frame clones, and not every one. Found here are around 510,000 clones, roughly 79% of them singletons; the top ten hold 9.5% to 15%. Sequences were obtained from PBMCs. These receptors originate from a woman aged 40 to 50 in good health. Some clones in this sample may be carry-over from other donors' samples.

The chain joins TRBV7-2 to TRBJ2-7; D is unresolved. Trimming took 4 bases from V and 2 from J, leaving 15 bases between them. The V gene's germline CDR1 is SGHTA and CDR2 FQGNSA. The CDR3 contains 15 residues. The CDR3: CASSSSVGPTYEQYF. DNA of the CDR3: TGTGCCAGCAGCTCCTCAGTTGGCCCGACCTACGAGCAGTACTTC.

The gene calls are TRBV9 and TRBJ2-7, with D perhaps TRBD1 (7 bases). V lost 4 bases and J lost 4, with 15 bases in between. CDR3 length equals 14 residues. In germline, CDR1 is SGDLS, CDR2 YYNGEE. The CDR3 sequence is CASSTQAGGYEQYF. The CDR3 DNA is TGTGCCAGCAGCACCCAGGCAGGGGGGTACGAGCAGTACTTC.

As DNA, the CDR3 is TGTGCCAGCAGCGTAGACTTAGCGGGAGCAGGGGAGACCCAGTACTTC. Residues: CASSVDLAGAGETQYF. The J gene is TRBJ2-5, the V gene TRBV9, with 9 bases fitting TRBD2. The germline gives CDR1 SGDLS, CDR2 YYNGEE. The CDR3 extends over 16 amino acids. V dropped 0 bases and J dropped 5; count of bases not matched to a gene: 8.

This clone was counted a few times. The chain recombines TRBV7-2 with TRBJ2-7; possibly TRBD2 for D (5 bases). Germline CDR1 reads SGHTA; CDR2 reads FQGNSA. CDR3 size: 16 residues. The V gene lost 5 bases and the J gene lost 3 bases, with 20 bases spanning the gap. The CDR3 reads CASSPSRYSGDYEQYF. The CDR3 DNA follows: TGTGCCAGCAGCCCTAGCAGGTACAGCGGCGACTACGAGCAGTACTTC.

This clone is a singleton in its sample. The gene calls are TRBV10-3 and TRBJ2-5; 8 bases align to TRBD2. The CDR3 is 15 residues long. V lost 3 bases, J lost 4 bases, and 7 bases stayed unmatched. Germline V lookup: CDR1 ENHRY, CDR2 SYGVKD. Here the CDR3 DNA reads TGTGCCATCAGTGACGGCGGGAGGAGTAGAGAGACCCAGTACTTC. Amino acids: CAISDGGRSRETQYF.

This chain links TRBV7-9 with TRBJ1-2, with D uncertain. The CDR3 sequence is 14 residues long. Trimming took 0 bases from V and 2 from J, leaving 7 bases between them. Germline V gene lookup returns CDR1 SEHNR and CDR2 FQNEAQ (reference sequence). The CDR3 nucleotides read TGTGCCAGCAGCTTAGCAGGGAAGAACTATGGCTACACCTTC. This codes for CASSLAGKNYGYTF.

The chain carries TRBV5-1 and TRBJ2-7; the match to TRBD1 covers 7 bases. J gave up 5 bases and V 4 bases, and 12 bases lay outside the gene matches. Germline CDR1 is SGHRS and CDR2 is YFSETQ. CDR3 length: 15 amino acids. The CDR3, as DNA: TGCGCCAGCAGCCGTTCTCAGGGGGTAGGCGACGAGCAGTACTTC. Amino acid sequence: CASSRSQGVGDEQYF.

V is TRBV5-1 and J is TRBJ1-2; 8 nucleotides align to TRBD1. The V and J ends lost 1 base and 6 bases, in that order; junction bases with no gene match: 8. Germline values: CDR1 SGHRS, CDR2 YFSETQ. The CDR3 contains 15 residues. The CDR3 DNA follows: TGCGCCAGCAGCTTGCAGGGCAGGGGGCCGGATGGCTACACCTTC. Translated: CASSLQGRGPDGYTF.

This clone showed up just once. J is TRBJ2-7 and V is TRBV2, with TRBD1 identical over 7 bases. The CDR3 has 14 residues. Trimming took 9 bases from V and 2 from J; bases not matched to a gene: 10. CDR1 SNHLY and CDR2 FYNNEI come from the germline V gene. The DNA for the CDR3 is TGTGCCAGTACTGAACAGGGGCAAACCTACGAGCAGTACTTC. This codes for CASTEQGQTYEQYF. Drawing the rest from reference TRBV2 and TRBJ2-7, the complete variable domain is EPEVTQTPSHQVTQMGQEVILRCVPISNHLYFYWYRQILGQKVEFLVSFYNNEISEKSEIFDDQFSVERPDGSNFTLKIRSTKLEDSAMYFCASTEQGQTYEQYFGPGTRLTVT.

CDR3 protein: CASPDLYSGRFGDNEQFF. Here the CDR3 DNA reads TGCGCCAGCCCCGACCTTTATAGCGGGAGGTTTGGGGACAATGAGCAGTTCTTC. The chain has TRBV23-1 and TRBJ2-1; 10 nucleotides align to TRBD2. TRBV23-1 belongs to the ORF category, with a function that is uncertain. This CDR3 comprises 18 residues. The junction had 18 bases not matched to a gene; V was cut back by 8 bases and J by 5 bases.

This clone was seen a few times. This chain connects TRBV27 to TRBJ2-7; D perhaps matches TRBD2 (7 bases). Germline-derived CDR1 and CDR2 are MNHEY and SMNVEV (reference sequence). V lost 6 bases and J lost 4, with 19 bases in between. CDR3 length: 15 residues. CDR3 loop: CASSRGAGRTYEQYF. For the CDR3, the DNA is TGTGCCAGCAGCCGGGGGGCGGGAAGAACGTACGAGCAGTACTTC.

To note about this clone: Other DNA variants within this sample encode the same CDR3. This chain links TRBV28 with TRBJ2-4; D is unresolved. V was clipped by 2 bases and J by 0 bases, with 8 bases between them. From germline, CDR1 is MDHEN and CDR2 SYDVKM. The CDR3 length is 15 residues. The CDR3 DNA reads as TGTGCCAGCAGTTTAGGCCAGCTAGCCAAAAACATTCAGTACTTC. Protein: CASSLGQLAKNIQYF.

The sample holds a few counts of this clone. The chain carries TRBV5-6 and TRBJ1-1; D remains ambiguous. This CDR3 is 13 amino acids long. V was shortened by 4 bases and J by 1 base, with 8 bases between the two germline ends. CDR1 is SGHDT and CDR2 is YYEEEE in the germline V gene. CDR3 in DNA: TGTGCCAGCAGCCGCCTGGAGAACACTGAAGCTTTCTTT. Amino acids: CASSRLENTEAFF.

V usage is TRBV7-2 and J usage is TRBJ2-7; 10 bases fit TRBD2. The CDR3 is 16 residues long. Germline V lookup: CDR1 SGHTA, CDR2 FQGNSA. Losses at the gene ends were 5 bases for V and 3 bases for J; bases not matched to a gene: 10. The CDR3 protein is CASSQGSSGSGYEQYF. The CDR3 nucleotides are TGTGCCAGCAGCCAAGGGTCTAGCGGGAGTGGCTACGAGCAGTACTTC.

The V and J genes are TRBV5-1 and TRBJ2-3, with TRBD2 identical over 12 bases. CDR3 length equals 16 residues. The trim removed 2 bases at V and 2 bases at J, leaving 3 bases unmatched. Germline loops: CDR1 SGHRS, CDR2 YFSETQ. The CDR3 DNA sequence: TGCGCCAGCAGCTTTGGACTAGCGGGGAACACAGATACGCAGTATTTT. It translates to CASSFGLAGNTDTQYF. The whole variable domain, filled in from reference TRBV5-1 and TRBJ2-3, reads KAGVTQTPRYLIKTRGQQVTLSCSPISGHRSVSWYQQTPGQGLQFLFEYFSETQRNKGNFPGRFSGRQFSNSRSEMNVSTLELGDSALYLCASSFGLAGNTDTQYFGPGTRLTVL.

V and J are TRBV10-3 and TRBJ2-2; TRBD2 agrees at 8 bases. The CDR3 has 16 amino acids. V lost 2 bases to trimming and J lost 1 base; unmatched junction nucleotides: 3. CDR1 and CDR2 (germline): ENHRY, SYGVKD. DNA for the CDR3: TGTGCCATCAGTGAGATACTAGCGGAGAACACCGGGGAGCTGTTTTTT. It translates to CAISEILAENTGELFF.

CDR3 DNA sequence: TGCGCCAGCAGTTATGGTGGAACTAATGAAAAACTGTTTTTT. It translates to CASSYGGTNEKLFF. The rearrangement uses TRBV5-1 and TRBJ1-4; no reliable D call. Germline V gene sequence: CDR1 SGHRS, CDR2 YFSETQ. The CDR3 contains 14 residues. Trimming took off 5 bases at V and 1 base at J, with 9 bases between the two ends.

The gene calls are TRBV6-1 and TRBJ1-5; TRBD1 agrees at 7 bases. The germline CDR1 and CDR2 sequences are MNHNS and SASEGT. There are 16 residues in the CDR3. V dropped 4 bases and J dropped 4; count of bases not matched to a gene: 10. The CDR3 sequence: CASSAQLTGVNQPQHF. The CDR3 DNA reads TGTGCCAGCAGTGCTCAACTTACAGGGGTAAATCAGCCCCAGCATTTT.

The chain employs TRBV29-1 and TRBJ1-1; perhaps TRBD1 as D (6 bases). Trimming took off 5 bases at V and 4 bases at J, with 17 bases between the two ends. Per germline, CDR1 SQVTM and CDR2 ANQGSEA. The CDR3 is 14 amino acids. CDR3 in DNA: TGCAGCGTTACGGGCCCCCAGGGGAGCACTGAAGCTTTCTTT. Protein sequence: CSVTGPQGSTEAFF.

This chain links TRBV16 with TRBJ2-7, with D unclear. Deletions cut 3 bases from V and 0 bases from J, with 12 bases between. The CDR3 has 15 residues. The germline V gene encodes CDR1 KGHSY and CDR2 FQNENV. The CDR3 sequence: CASSHVLGDSYEQYF. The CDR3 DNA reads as TGTGCCAGCAGCCATGTCCTGGGCGACTCCTACGAGCAGTACTTC.

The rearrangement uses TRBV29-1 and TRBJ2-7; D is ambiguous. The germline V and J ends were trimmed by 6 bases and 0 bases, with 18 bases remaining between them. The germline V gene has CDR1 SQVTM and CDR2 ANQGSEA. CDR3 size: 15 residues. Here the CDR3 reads CSVEVPVVSSYEQYF. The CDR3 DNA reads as TGCAGCGTCGAGGTTCCCGTCGTGAGCTCCTACGAGCAGTACTTC.

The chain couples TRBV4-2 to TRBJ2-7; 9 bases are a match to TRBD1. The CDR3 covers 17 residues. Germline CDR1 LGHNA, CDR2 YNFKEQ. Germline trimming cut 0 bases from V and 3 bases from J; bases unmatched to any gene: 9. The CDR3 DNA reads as TGTGCCAGCAGCCAAGAACTGGCGGGACAGGGACTCTACGAGCAGTACTTC. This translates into CASSQELAGQGLYEQYF.

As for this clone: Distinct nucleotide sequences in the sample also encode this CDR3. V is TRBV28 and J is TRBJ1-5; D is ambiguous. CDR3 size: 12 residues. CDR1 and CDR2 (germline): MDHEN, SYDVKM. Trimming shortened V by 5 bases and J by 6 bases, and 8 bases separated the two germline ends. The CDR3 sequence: CASSIRGQPQHF. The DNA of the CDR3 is TGTGCCAGCAGTATCAGAGGTCAGCCCCAGCATTTT.

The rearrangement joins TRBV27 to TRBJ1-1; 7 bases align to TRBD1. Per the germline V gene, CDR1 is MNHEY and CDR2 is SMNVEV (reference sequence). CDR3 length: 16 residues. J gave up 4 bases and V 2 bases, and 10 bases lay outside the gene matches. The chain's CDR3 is CASSLGAGGHFTEAFF. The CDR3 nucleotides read TGTGCCAGCAGTTTAGGCGCAGGGGGGCATTTCACTGAAGCTTTCTTT.

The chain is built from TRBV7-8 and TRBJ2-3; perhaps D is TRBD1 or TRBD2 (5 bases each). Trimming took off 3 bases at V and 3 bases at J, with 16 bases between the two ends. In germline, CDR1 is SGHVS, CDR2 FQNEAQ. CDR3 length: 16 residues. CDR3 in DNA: TGTGCCAGCAGCTTGCCCAGGGTGGGGAGAACAGATACGCAGTATTTT. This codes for CASSLPRVGRTDTQYF.

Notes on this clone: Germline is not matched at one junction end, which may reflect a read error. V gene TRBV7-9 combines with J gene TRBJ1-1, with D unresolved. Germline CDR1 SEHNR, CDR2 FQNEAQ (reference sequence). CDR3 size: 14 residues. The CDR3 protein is CASRLDLKNTEAFF. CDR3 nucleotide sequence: TGTGCCAGCAGGTTAGATCTTAAGAACACTGAAGCTTTCTTT.